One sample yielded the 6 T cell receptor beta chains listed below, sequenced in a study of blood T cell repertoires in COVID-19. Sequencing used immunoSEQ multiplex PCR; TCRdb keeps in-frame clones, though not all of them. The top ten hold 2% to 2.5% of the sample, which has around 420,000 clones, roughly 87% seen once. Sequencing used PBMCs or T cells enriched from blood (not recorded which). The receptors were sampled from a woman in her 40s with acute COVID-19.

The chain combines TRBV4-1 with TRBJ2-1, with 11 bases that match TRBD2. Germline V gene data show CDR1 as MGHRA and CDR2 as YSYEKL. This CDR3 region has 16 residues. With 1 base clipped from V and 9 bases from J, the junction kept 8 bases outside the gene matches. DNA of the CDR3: TGCGCCAGCAGCCAAGTAATAGCGGGGGGGCAGGGTGAGCAGTTCTTC. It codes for CASSQVIAGGQGEQFF.

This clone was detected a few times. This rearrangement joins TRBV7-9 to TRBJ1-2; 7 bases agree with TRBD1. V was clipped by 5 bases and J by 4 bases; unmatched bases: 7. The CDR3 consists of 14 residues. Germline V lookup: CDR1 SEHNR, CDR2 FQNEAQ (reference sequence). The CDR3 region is CASSARDRSYGYTF. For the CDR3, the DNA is TGTGCCAGCAGCGCACGGGACAGAAGCTATGGCTACACCTTC.

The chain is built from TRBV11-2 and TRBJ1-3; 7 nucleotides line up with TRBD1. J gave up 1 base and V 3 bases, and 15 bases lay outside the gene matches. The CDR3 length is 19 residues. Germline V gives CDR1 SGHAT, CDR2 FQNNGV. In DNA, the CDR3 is TGTGCCAGCAGCTTCCCCAGGGGGTTCAGGTCTTCATCTGGAAACACCATATATTTT. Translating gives CASSFPRGFRSSSGNTIYF. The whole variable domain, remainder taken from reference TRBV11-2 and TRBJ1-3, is EAGVAQSPRYKIIEKRQSVAFWCNPISGHATLYWYQQILGQGPKLLIQFQNNGVVDDSQLPKDRFSAERLKGVDSTLKIQPAKLEDSAVYLCASSFPRGFRSSSGNTIYFGEGSWLTVV.

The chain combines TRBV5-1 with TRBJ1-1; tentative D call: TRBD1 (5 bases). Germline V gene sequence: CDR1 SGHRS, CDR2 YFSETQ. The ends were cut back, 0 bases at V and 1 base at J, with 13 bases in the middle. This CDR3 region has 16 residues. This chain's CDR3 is CASSLEYGGGNTEAFF. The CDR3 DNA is TGCGCCAGCAGCTTGGAATACGGGGGAGGGAACACTGAAGCTTTCTTT.

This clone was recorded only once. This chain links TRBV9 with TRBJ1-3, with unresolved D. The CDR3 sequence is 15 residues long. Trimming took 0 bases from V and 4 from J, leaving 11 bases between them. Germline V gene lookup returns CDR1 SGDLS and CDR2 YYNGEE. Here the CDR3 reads CASSVERPFGNTIYF. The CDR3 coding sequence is TGTGCCAGCAGCGTAGAGAGGCCGTTCGGAAACACCATATATTTT.

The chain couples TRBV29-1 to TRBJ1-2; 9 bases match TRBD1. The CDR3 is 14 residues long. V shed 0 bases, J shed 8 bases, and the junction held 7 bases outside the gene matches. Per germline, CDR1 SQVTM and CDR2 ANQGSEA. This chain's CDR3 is CSVEDRDRVGGYTF. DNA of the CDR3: TGCAGCGTTGAAGACAGGGACAGGGTGGGAGGCTACACCTTC.